These 8 T cell receptor beta chains share one sample of origin, sequenced in a study of identical twins. From the 5' RACE reads, TCRdb called clonotypes with MiXCR, one entry per CDR3 protein. This sample carries 200,000 to 250,000 distinct CDR3 sequences, about 7.5% of them seen once, and the ten largest clones take roughly 2%. The same sample was also studied in work on yellow fever vaccine responses in identical twins.

The sequenced sample consisted of memory (CD45RO+) T cells sorted from blood. These receptors all come from a woman under 30 in good health.

This clonotype was counted at least ten times. The chain employs TRBV14 and TRBJ1-2; D possibly corresponds to TRBD1 (5 bases). The CDR3 loop spans 16 amino acids. Between the trimmed V and J ends, which lost 2 bases and 2 bases, there was a span of 15 bases. Germline values: CDR1 SGHDN, CDR2 FVKESK. The CDR3 sequence: CASSQRGGGHNYGYTF. CDR3 in DNA: TGTGCCAGCAGCCAACGTGGAGGCGGACACAACTATGGCTACACCTTC.

This clonotype showed up just a few times. The chain has TRBV3-1 and TRBJ2-5; 13 bases are shared with TRBD2. The CDR3 loop spans 16 amino acids. J gave up 2 bases and V 4 bases, and 4 bases lay outside the gene matches. Germline V gene lookup returns CDR1 LGHDT and CDR2 YNNKEL (reference sequence). The CDR3 loop reads CASSLSGLAGQETQYF. The CDR3 DNA reads TGTGCCAGCAGCCTCTCGGGACTAGCGGGACAAGAGACCCAGTACTTC.

This chain links TRBV6-5 with TRBJ2-7, with 12 bases aligning to TRBD1. The J segment lost 7 bases and the V segment lost 0 bases, leaving 4 bases of the junction unmatched. CDR1 MNHEY and CDR2 SVGAGI come from the germline V gene. The CDR3 has 15 amino acids. Here the CDR3 DNA reads TGTGCCAGCAGTTACTCCGGGACAGGGGGCTGGGAGCAGTACTTC. This gives the protein CASSYSGTGGWEQYF.

In this sample, this clonotype turned up a few times. V usage is TRBV6-2 or TRBV6-3 and J usage is TRBJ2-4; a possible D gene is TRBD1 (6 bases). CDR3 length: 12 residues. The germline gives CDR1 MNHEY, CDR2 SVGEGT. V lost 8 bases and J 6 bases, leaving 11 bases between the germline ends. The CDR3 loop reads CASAIQGNIQYF. DNA for the CDR3: TGTGCCAGCGCCATACAGGGAAACATTCAGTACTTC.

The chain has TRBV28 and TRBJ2-7, with D tentatively TRBD2 (6 bases). Germline CDR1 MDHEN, CDR2 SYDVKM. V was cut by 7 bases and J by 3 bases, with 13 bases left in between. The CDR3 extends over 13 amino acids. CDR3 sequence (DNA): TGTGCCAGCAACGGAGGGGTACTCTACGAGCAGTACTTC. This encodes CASNGGVLYEQYF.

This clonotype was counted ten times or more. This chain uses TRBV7-8 with TRBJ2-3, with 8 bases lining up with TRBD1. The CDR3 extends over 14 amino acids. With 4 bases clipped from V and 6 bases from J, the junction kept 6 bases outside the gene matches. Germline CDR1 SGHVS, CDR2 FQNEAQ. This CDR3 is CASSSTGAGDTQYF. CDR3 coding DNA: TGTGCCAGCAGCTCGACAGGGGCAGGGGATACGCAGTATTTT.

This clonotype was seen only a few times. V usage is TRBV28 and J usage is TRBJ2-3; D gene uncertain. The CDR3 loop spans 16 amino acids. The germline V gene has CDR1 MDHEN and CDR2 SYDVKM. Between the trimmed V and J ends, which lost 2 bases and 2 bases, there was a span of 14 bases. CDR3 bases: TGTGCCAGCAGTTTAGGCAGGAACCCCCTCACAGATACGCAGTATTTT. It yields the protein CASSLGRNPLTDTQYF.

This chain uses TRBV20-1 with TRBJ2-2, with 10 positions matching TRBD2. Germline values: CDR1 DFQATT, CDR2 SNEGSKA (reference sequence). The length of the CDR3 is 15 residues. J lost 2 bases, V lost 3 bases, and 3 bases had no gene match. CDR3 residues: CSARLAGVNTGELFF. The DNA for the CDR3 is TGCAGTGCTAGGCTAGCGGGAGTCAACACCGGGGAGCTGTTTTTT.